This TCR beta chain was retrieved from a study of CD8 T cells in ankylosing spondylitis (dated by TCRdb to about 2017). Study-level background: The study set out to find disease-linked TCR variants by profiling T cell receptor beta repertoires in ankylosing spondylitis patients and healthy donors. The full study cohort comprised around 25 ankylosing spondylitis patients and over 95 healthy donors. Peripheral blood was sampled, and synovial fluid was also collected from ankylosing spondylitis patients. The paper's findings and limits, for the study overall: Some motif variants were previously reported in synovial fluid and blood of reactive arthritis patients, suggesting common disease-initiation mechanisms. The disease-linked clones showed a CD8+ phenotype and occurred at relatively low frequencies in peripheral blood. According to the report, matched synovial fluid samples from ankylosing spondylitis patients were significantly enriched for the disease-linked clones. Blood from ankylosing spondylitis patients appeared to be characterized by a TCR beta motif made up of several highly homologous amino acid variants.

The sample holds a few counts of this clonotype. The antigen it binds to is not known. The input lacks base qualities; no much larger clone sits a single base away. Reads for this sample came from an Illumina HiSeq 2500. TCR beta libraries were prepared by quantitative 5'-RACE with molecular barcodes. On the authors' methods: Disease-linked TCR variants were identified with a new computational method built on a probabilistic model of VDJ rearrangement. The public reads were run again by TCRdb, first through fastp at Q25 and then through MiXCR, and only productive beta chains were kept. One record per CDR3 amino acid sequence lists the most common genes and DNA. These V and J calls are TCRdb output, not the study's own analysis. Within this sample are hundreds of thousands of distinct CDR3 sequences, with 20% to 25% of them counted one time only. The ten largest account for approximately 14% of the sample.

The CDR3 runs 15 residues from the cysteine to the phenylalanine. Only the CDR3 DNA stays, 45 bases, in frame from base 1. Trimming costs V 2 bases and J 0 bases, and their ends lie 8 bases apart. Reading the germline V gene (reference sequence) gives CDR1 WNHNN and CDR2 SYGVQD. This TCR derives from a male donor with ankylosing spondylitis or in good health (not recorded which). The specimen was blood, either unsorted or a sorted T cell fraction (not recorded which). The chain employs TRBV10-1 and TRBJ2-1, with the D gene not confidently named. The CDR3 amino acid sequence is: CASSEDQSSYNEQFF. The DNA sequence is TGCGCCAGCAGTGAGGACCAGAGCTCCTACAATGAGCAGTTCTTC.